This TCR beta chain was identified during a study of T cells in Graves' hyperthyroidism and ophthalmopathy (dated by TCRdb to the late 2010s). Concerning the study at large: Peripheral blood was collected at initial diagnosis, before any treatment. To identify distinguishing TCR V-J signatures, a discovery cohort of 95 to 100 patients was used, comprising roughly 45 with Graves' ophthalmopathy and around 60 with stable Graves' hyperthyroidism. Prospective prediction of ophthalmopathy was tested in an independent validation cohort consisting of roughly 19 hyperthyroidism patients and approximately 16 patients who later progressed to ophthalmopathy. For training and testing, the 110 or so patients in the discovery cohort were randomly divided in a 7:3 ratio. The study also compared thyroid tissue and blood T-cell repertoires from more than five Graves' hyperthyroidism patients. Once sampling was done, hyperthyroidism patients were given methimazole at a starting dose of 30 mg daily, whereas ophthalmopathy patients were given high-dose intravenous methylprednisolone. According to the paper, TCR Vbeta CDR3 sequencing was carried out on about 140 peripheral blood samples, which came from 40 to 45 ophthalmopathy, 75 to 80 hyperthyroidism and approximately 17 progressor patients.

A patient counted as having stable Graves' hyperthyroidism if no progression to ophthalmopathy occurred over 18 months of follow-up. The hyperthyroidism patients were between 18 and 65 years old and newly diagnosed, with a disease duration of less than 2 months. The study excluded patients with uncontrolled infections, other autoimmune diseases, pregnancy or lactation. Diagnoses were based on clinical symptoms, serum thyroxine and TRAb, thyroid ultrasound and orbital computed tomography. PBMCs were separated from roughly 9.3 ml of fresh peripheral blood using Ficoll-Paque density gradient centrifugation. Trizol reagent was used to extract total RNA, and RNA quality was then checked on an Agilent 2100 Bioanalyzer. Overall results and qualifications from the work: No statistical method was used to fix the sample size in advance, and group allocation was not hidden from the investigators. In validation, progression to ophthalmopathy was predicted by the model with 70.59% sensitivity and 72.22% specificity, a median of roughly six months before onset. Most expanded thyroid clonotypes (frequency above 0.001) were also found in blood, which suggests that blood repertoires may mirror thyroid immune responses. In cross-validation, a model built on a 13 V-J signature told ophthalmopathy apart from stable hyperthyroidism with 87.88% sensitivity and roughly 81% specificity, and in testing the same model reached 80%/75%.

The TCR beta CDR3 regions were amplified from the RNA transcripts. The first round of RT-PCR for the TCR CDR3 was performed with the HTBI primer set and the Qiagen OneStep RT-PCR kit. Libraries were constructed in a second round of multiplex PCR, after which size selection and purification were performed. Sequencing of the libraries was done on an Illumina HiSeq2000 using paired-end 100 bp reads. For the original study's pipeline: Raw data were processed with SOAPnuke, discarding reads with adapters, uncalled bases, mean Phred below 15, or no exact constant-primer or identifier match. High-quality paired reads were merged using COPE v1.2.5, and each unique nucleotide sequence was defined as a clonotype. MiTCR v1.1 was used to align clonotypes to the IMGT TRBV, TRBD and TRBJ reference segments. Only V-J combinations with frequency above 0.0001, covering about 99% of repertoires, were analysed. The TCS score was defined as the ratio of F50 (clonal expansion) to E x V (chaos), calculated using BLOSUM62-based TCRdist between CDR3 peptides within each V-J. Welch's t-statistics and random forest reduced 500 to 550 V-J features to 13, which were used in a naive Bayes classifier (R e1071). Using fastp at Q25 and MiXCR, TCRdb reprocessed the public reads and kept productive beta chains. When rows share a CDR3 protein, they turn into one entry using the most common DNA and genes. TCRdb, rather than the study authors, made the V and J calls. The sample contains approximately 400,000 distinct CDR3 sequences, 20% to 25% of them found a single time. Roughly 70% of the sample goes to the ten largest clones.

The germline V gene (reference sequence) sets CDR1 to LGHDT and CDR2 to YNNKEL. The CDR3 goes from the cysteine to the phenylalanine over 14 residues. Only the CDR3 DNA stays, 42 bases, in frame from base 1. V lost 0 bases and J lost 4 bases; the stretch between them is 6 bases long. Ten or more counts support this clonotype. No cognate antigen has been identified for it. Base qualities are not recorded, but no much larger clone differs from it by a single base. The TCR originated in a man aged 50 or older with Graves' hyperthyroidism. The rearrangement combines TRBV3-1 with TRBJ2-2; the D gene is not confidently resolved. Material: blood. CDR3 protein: CASSQDPTTGELFF. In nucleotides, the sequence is TGTGCCAGCAGCCAAGATCCCACCACCGGGGAGCTGTTTTTT.